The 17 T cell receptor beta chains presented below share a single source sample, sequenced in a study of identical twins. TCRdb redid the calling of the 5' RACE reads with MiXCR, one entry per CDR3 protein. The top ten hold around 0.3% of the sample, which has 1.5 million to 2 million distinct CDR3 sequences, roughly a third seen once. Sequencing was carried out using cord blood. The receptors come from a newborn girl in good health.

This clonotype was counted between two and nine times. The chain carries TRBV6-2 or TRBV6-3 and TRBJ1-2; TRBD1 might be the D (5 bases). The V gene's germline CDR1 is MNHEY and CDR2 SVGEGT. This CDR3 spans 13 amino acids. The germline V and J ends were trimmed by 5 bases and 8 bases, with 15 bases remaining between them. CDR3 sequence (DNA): TGTGCCAGCAGTCGCGGACACGAGGGAGGCTACACCTTC. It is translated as CASSRGHEGGYTF.

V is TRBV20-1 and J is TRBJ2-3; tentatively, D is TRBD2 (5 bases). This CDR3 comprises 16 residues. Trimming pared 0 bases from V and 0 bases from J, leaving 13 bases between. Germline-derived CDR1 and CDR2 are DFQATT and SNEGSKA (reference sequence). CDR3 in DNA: TGCAGTGCTAGAGACTCCGTGAGGACTAGCACAGATACGCAGTATTTT. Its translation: CSARDSVRTSTDTQYF.

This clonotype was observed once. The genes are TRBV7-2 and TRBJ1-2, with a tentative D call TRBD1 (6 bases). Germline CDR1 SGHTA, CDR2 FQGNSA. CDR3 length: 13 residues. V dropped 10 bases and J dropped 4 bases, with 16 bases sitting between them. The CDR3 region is CATRPRGGYGYTF. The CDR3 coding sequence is TGTGCCACCCGACCTAGGGGGGGCTATGGCTACACCTTC.

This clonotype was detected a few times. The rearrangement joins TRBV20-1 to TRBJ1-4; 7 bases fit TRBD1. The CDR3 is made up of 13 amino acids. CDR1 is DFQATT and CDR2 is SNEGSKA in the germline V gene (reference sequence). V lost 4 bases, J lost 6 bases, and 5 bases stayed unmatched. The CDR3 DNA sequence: TGCAGTGCTATAAGCGACAGGGATGAAAAACTGTTTTTT. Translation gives CSAISDRDEKLFF.

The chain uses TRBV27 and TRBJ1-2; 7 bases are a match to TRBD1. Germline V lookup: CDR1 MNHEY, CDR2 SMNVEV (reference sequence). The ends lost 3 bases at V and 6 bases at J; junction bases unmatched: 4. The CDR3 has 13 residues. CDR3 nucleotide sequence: TGTGCCAGCAGTTTGAGGGGGCTGAATGGCTACACCTTC. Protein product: CASSLRGLNGYTF.

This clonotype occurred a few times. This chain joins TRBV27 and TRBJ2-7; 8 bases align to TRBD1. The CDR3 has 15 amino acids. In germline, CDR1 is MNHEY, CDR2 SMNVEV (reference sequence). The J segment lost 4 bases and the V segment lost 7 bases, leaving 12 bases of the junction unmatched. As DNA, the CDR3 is TGTGCCAGCACCCGCCTTAGGACAGGGTTTTACGAGCAGTACTTC. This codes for CASTRLRTGFYEQYF.

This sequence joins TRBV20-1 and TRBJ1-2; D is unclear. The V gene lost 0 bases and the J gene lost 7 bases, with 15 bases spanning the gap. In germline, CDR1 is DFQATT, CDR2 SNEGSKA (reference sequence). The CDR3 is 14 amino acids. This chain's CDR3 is CSARDWTLPIGYTF. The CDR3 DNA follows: TGCAGTGCTAGAGATTGGACTCTCCCTATTGGCTACACCTTC.

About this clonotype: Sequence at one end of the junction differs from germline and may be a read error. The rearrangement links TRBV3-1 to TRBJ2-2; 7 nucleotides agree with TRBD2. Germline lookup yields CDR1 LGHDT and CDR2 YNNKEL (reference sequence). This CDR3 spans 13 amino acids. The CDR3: CANSQGRGGELFF. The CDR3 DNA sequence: TGTGCCAACAGCCAAGGGAGGGGCGGGGAGCTGTTTTTT.

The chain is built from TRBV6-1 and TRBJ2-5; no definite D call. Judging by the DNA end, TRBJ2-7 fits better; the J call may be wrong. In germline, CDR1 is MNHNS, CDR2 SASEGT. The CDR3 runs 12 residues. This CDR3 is CASSTRLSEQYF. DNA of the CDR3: TGTGCCAGCAGTACCCGGCTGTCCGAGCAGTACTTC.

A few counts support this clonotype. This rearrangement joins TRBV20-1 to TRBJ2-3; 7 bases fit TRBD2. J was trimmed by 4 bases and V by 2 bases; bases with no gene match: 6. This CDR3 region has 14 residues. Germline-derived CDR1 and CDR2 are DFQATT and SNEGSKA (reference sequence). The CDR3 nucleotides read TGCAGTGCTAGACTCTCCCGGGGGGCAGATACGCAGTATTTT. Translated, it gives CSARLSRGADTQYF.

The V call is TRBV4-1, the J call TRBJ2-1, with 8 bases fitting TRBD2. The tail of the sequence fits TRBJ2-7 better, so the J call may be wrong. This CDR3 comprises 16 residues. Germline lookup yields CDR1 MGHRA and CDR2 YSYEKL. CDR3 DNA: TGCGCCAGCAGCCGAAGCGGGAGTACCCCCTACAATGAGCAGTACTTC. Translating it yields CASSRSGSTPYNEQYF.

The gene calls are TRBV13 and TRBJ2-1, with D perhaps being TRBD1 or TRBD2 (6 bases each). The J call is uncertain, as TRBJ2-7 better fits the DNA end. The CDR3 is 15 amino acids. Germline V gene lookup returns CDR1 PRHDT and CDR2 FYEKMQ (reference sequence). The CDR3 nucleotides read TGTGCCAGCAGCTTATACGGGGGCTCCTACAATGAGCAGTACTTC. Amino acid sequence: CASSLYGGSYNEQYF.

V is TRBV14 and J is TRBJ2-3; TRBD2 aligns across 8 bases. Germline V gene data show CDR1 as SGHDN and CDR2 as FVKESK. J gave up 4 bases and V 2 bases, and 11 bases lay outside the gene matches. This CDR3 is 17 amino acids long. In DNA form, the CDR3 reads TGTGCCAGCAGCCAACGTTTGCGGGGGGCTTTAGCAGATACGCAGTATTTT. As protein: CASSQRLRGALADTQYF.

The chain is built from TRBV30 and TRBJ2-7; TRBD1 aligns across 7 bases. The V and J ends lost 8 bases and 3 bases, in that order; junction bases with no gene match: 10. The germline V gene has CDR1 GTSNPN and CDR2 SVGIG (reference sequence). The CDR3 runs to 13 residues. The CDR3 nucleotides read TGTGCCGGTGAGGGACAGAAGGGCTACGAGCAGTACTTC. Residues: CAGEGQKGYEQYF.

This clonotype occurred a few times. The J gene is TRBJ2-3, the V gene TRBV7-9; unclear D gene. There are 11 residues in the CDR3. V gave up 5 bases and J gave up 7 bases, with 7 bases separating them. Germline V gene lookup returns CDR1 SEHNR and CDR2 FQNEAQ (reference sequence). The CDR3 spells CASSLVYTQYF. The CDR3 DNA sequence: TGTGCCAGCAGCCTTGTTTATACGCAGTATTTT.

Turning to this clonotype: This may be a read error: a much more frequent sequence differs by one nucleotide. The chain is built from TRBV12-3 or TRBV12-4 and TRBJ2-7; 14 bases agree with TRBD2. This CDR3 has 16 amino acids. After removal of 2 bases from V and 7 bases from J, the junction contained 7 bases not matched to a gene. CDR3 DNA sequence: TGTGCCAGCAGTTTAATCGGGACTAGCGGGAGTAATGAGCAGTACTTC. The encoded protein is CASSLIGTSGSNEQYF.

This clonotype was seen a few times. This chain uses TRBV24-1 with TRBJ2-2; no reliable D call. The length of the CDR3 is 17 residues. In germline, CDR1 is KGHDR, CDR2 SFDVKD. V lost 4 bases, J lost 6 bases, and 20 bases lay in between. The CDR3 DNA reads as TGTGCCACCAGTGACTGGGTAGGGTATGATAGCCCCGGGGAGCTGTTTTTT. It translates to CATSDWVGYDSPGELFF.